The entry that follows covers one T cell receptor (beta chain) sequence. The data originate from a study of T cell clonotyping in hematopoietic cell transplantation. Sequencing used immunoSEQ multiplex PCR; TCRdb keeps in-frame clones, though not all of them. In the table there are tens of thousands of clones, 90% to 97% of which are singletons. Time point noted: recipient sample about 28 days before transplant, after cytoreduction. The CDR3 is 17 amino acids. Germline values: CDR1 SGHDN, CDR2 FVKESK. With V trimmed by 4 bases and J by 0 bases, 3 bases remained unmatched. The sample in question was peripheral blood mononuclear cells, obtained before stem cell transplant. The chain has TRBV14 and TRBJ2-2; 12 positions agree with TRBD2. The sequence was obtained from a woman aged 45 to 65 with acute myeloid leukemia. Some clones in this sample may be carry-over from other donors' samples. The CDR3 DNA is TGTGCCAGCAGCCGAGGACTAGCGGGGTCGAACACCGGGGAGCTGTTTTTT. Its translation is CASSRGLAGSNTGELFF.